The present entry profiles one T cell receptor beta chain with its context. V was trimmed by 7 bases and J by 1 base, leaving 13 bases between them. This CDR3 has 14 residues. Germline loops: CDR1 MNHEY, CDR2 SVGAGI. This entry comes from a study of blood T cell repertoires in COVID-19. Looking at the study overall: PBMCs, B-cell-depleted T cells, or T cells provided the cDNA or gDNA that made up the material.

This table comes from immunoSEQ multiplex PCR, and its TCRdb copy is limited to in-frame clones, with some not included. Seen here are about 270,000 clones, roughly 91% observed once, and the top ten hold roughly 2%. The receptor's source is a woman aged 55-70 years in a cohort exposed to, infected with or recovered from COVID-19 (not recorded which). Sequencing used PBMCs or T cells enriched from blood (not recorded which). This rearrangement joins TRBV6-5 to TRBJ1-1; D perhaps matches TRBD1 (6 bases). CDR3 sequence reads: CASTTGLTNTEAFF. The CDR3, as DNA: TGTGCCAGCACAACAGGGCTTACGAACACTGAAGCTTTCTTT.